These 27 T cell receptor beta chains share one sample of origin, sequenced in a study of shared clonotypes between healthy human individuals. The method was immunoSEQ multiplex PCR; TCRdb's version includes in-frame clones alone and lacks a portion of them. Of some 2.4 million clones listed, under 95% are singletons. Sequenced input: naive CD4+ T cells from PBMCs. Regarding subset: CD45RA+ positively selected. Every receptor here comes from a man younger than 35 in good health. Some clones in this sample may be carry-over from other donors' samples.

Worth noting for this clone: In the same sample, other DNA sequences code for this CDR3. The V gene is TRBV7-8, the J gene TRBJ2-7, with D unclear. The CDR3 loop spans 14 amino acids. Germline V lookup: CDR1 SGHVS, CDR2 FQNEAQ. Trimming removed 1 base from V and 2 bases from J, with 9 bases in between. CDR3 sequence reads: CASSLEATTYEQYF. As DNA, the CDR3 is TGTGCCAGCAGCTTAGAGGCGACAACCTACGAGCAGTACTTC.

This rearrangement joins TRBV10-3 to TRBJ1-3, with TRBD1 matching over 7 bases. CDR3 length: 14 residues. The V segment lost 10 bases and the J segment 0 bases; nucleotides outside the gene matches: 6. The V gene's germline CDR1 is ENHRY and CDR2 SYGVKD. In DNA, the CDR3 is TGTGCCACCGGGAACAGGGGCTCTGGAAACACCATATATTTT. Translated, it gives CATGNRGSGNTIYF.

CDR3 DNA: TGCGCCAGCAGCCAAGTATCAAATTCACCCCTCCACTTT. Translating it yields CASSQVSNSPLHF. This chain joins TRBV4-1 and TRBJ1-6; D not certain. V lost 1 base and J lost 7, with 5 bases in between. The CDR3 loop spans 13 amino acids. CDR1 is MGHRA and CDR2 is YSYEKL in the germline V gene.

Concerning this clone itself: The sample holds other DNA sequences that translate to the same CDR3. The chain employs TRBV4-1 and TRBJ2-3; D remains unclear. Germline lookup yields CDR1 MGHRA and CDR2 YSYEKL. V lost 4 bases and J lost 0, with 11 bases in between. The CDR3 totals 15 residues. Here the CDR3 DNA reads TGCGCCAGCAGCCTCGGCCGGGCTAGCACAGATACGCAGTATTTT. Protein product: CASSLGRASTDTQYF.

The chain has TRBV4-2 and TRBJ1-5; D possibly corresponds to TRBD1 (5 bases). The length of the CDR3 is 16 residues. Germline CDR1 reads LGHNA; CDR2 reads YNFKEQ. V dropped 3 bases and J dropped 0 bases, with 12 bases sitting between them. The CDR3 protein is CASSQTAFPSNQPQHF. Written as DNA, the CDR3 is TGTGCCAGCAGCCAGACAGCATTCCCTAGCAATCAGCCCCAGCATTTT.

A note on this clone: The same CDR3 arises from other DNA sequences in this sample as well. This rearrangement joins TRBV30 to TRBJ1-5, with TRBD1 matching 9 bases. V lost 2 bases, J lost 4 bases, and 6 bases stayed unmatched. The CDR3 is made up of 15 amino acids. Per germline, CDR1 GTSNPN and CDR2 SVGIG (reference sequence). CDR3 bases: TGTGCCTGGAGTAGGGGACAGGGTAGAAATCAGCCCCAGCATTTT. Its translation is CAWSRGQGRNQPQHF.

The J gene is TRBJ1-3, the V gene TRBV28; possible D gene TRBD1, 6 bases. This CDR3 region has 13 residues. Germline-derived CDR1 and CDR2 are MDHEN and SYDVKM. V was clipped by 6 bases and J by 0 bases, with 6 bases between them. CDR3: CASRDSSGNTIYF. DNA of the CDR3: TGTGCCAGCAGGGACAGCTCTGGAAACACCATATATTTT.

This chain uses TRBV5-1 with TRBJ2-3; D perhaps matches TRBD2 (7 bases). The CDR3 sequence is 16 residues long. Per germline, CDR1 SGHRS and CDR2 YFSETQ. Trimming stripped 1 base from V and 2 bases from J, with 14 bases between. In DNA form, the CDR3 reads TGCGCCAGCAGCTTGCTCGGGGGGCTGATCACAGATACGCAGTATTTT. This translates into CASSLLGGLITDTQYF.

The V and J genes are TRBV19 and TRBJ1-5; D might be TRBD1 (5 bases). Trimming shortened V by 3 bases and J by 7 bases, and 16 bases separated the two germline ends. The length of the CDR3 is 15 residues. The germline V gene encodes CDR1 LNHDA and CDR2 SQIVND (reference sequence). The CDR3 loop is CASSILQGLLQPQHF. The CDR3 nucleotides are TGTGCCAGTAGTATTCTGCAGGGACTGTTGCAGCCCCAGCATTTT. Full variable domain (remainder filled in from reference TRBV19 and TRBJ1-5): DGGITQSPKYLFRKEGQNVTLSCEQNLNHDAMYWYRQDPGQGLRLIYYSQIVNDFQKGDIAEGYSVSREKKESFPLTVTSAQKNPTAFYLCASSILQGLLQPQHFGDGTRLSIL.

This chain uses TRBV15 with TRBJ2-6, with D possibly being TRBD1 (6 bases). The germline V and J ends were trimmed by 5 bases and 2 bases, with 10 bases remaining between them. Germline CDR1 is LNHNV and CDR2 is YYDKDF (reference sequence). The CDR3 contains 15 residues. CDR3 region: CATSPGDAGANVLTF. The DNA of the CDR3 is TGTGCCACCAGCCCAGGGGACGCTGGGGCCAACGTCCTGACTTTC.

The chain joins TRBV5-6 to TRBJ1-1, with a possible D match to TRBD1 (5 bases). The V gene's germline CDR1 is SGHDT and CDR2 YYEEEE. The CDR3 loop spans 16 amino acids. Trimming left V 4 bases short and J 3 bases short, with 19 bases between. In DNA form, the CDR3 reads TGTGCCAGCAGCCCTATCCCCGTTATAGGGGACACTGAAGCTTTCTTT. It translates to CASSPIPVIGDTEAFF.

The chain joins TRBV5-1 to TRBJ1-5; D possibly corresponds to TRBD1 (5 bases). V was pared by 0 bases and J by 4 bases, with 8 bases between. CDR1 and CDR2 from the germline V gene are SGHRS and YFSETQ. This CDR3 comprises 14 residues. This chain's CDR3 is CASSLAGQNQPQHF. CDR3 bases: TGCGCCAGCAGCTTGGCGGGGCAGAATCAGCCCCAGCATTTT.

The CDR3 region is CSVEDQDRGHEQYF. DNA for the CDR3: TGCAGCGTTGAAGATCAGGACAGGGGCCACGAGCAGTACTTC. The V and J genes are TRBV29-1 and TRBJ2-7, with 9 bases lining up with TRBD1. The junction had 5 bases not matched to a gene; V was cut back by 0 bases and J by 5 bases. Germline V gene lookup returns CDR1 SQVTM and CDR2 ANQGSEA. The CDR3 loop spans 14 amino acids.

The rearrangement joins TRBV28 to TRBJ1-5, with 7 bases fitting TRBD1. Germline CDR1 is MDHEN and CDR2 is SYDVKM. V shed 4 bases and J 6 bases; nucleotides not matched to a gene: 3. CDR3 length: 13 residues. CDR3 bases: TGTGCCAGCAGTTACAGGGGTGGTCAGCCCCAGCATTTT. Translated: CASSYRGGQPQHF.

The V gene is TRBV28, the J gene TRBJ1-5, with TRBD1 matching 7 bases. The CDR3 length is 15 residues. In germline, CDR1 is MDHEN, CDR2 SYDVKM. V gave up 5 bases and J gave up 11 bases; unmatched junction bases: 15. The CDR3 reads CASSSPGQAPTAQHF. As DNA, the CDR3 is TGTGCCAGCAGTAGCCCCGGACAGGCTCCAACTGCCCAGCATTTT.

The chain joins TRBV9 to TRBJ2-3; the match to TRBD2 covers 8 bases. The V gene end was trimmed by 0 bases and the J gene end by 2 bases; junction bases not matched to a gene: 2. CDR1 is SGDLS, CDR2 YYNGEE, per germline. The CDR3 covers 15 residues. The CDR3 loop reads CASSVVSGITDTQYF. In nucleotides, the CDR3 is TGTGCCAGCAGCGTAGTTAGCGGGATCACAGATACGCAGTATTTT.

This chain uses TRBV2 with TRBJ1-4; the D gene is possibly TRBD1 (6 bases). With 6 bases removed from V and 8 bases from J, the gap between germline ends came to 13 bases. The CDR3 is 13 amino acids. Germline V gene data show CDR1 as SNHLY and CDR2 as FYNNEI. The CDR3 DNA is TGTGCCAGCAGGGGGGGGCTCTGGGAAAAACTGTTTTTT. The encoded protein is CASRGGLWEKLFF.

In the case of this clone: This sample also contains other DNA sequences that code for the same CDR3. V usage is TRBV7-3 and J usage is TRBJ2-2; a possible D gene is TRBD1 (6 bases). Germline CDR1 reads SGHTA; CDR2 reads FQGTGA. The germline V and J ends were trimmed by 5 bases and 0 bases, with 7 bases remaining between them. The CDR3 runs 14 residues. The CDR3 DNA is TGTGCCAGCAGCACAGGGTCGAACACCGGGGAGCTGTTTTTT. It encodes CASSTGSNTGELFF.

As concerns this clone: This sample also contains other DNA sequences that code for the same CDR3. The chain uses TRBV28 and TRBJ2-7; TRBD2 agrees at 8 bases. Trimming took 3 bases from V and 7 from J; bases not matched to a gene: 2. The length of the CDR3 is 12 residues. CDR1 and CDR2 from the germline V gene are MDHEN and SYDVKM. CDR3 sequence reads: CASSLSGGEQYF. In nucleotides, the CDR3 is TGTGCCAGCAGTTTGAGCGGGGGTGAGCAGTACTTC.

This chain links TRBV5-6 with TRBJ2-7; 7 nucleotides agree with TRBD1. Germline lookup yields CDR1 SGHDT and CDR2 YYEEEE. The CDR3 contains 12 residues. V shed 4 bases, J shed 4 bases, and the junction held 2 bases outside the gene matches. The CDR3 loop is CASSRQGYEQYF. In nucleotides, the CDR3 is TGTGCCAGCAGCCGACAGGGTTACGAGCAGTACTTC.

This chain uses TRBV6-5 with TRBJ2-2, with 7 bases identical to TRBD2. J gave up 7 bases and V 6 bases, and 8 bases lay outside the gene matches. The V gene's germline CDR1 is MNHEY and CDR2 SVGAGI. CDR3 length: 14 amino acids. CDR3 sequence: CASSLGLVHGELFF. The CDR3 DNA sequence: TGTGCCAGCAGCCTCGGACTAGTGCACGGGGAGCTGTTTTTT.

The chain uses TRBV29-1 and TRBJ2-7; 9 bases line up with TRBD1. The CDR3 sequence is 15 residues long. CDR1 SQVTM and CDR2 ANQGSEA come from the germline V gene. The V gene end was trimmed by 3 bases and the J gene end by 7 bases; junction bases not matched to a gene: 13. The CDR3 loop reads CSVDPGQGPAGEQYF. CDR3 sequence (DNA): TGCAGCGTTGACCCGGGACAGGGTCCCGCCGGAGAGCAGTACTTC.

The CDR3 nucleotides read TGCGCCAGCAGCTTGGAGGGGATACCCTACGAGCAGTACTTC. Translated: CASSLEGIPYEQYF. V and J are TRBV5-1 and TRBJ2-5; D perhaps matches TRBD1 (5 bases). Near its end, the DNA agrees better with TRBJ2-7, so the J call may be wrong. Germline V gene data show CDR1 as SGHRS and CDR2 as YFSETQ. This CDR3 has 14 amino acids.

This chain links TRBV28 with TRBJ2-7; possible D gene TRBD1, 6 bases. CDR1 and CDR2 from the germline V gene are MDHEN and SYDVKM. Trimming stripped 8 bases from V and 2 bases from J, with 16 bases between. The length of the CDR3 is 14 residues. The CDR3 is CASHAQGKAYEQYF. CDR3 nucleotides: TGTGCCAGCCATGCACAGGGTAAGGCCTACGAGCAGTACTTC. Complete variable domain (other parts from reference TRBV28 and TRBJ2-7): DVKVTQSSRYLVKRTGEKVFLECVQDMDHENMFWYRQDPGLGLRLIYFSYDVKMKEKGDIPEGYSVSREKKERFSLILESASTNQTSMYLCASHAQGKAYEQYFGPGTRLTVT.

The chain links TRBV18 to TRBJ2-7; possible D gene TRBD2, 6 bases. CDR1 is KGHSH, CDR2 LQKENI, per germline. V lost 2 bases and J lost 3, with 14 bases in between. This CDR3 is 15 amino acids long. The CDR3 is CASSPGGGERYEQYF. The CDR3 nucleotides are TGTGCCAGCTCACCAGGGGGAGGTGAGCGCTACGAGCAGTACTTC.

The V call is TRBV9, the J call TRBJ1-2; D is ambiguous. The CDR3 has 12 residues. In germline, CDR1 is SGDLS, CDR2 YYNGEE. The germline V and J ends were trimmed by 3 bases and 10 bases, with 13 bases remaining between them. The CDR3 DNA reads as TGTGCCAGCAGCGGTCGTGCAGGCCACTACACCTTC. Protein: CASSGRAGHYTF. The complete variable domain, with remaining parts taken from reference TRBV9 and TRBJ1-2, reads DSGVTQTPKHLITATGQRVTLRCSPRSGDLSVYWYQQSLDQGLQFLIQYYNGEERAKGNILERFSAQQFPDLHSELNLSSLELGDSALYFCASSGRAGHYTFGSGTRLTVV.

This chain connects TRBV5-4 to TRBJ1-4, with TRBD1 as a possible D gene (5 bases). The germline CDR1 and CDR2 sequences are SGHNT and YYREEE (reference sequence). Trimming cost V 2 bases and J 8 bases, with 10 bases left between them. CDR3 length: 13 residues. DNA for the CDR3: TGTGCCAGCAGCTTATCGACAGAAGAAAAACTGTTTTTT. Its translation: CASSLSTEEKLFF. The variable domain in full, with the rest retrieved from reference TRBV5-4 and TRBJ1-4, is ETGVTQSPTHLIKTRGQQVTLRCSSQSGHNTVSWYQQALGQGPQFIFQYYREEENGRGNFPPRFSGLQFPNYSSELNVNALELDDSALYLCASSLSTEEKLFFGSGTQLSVL.